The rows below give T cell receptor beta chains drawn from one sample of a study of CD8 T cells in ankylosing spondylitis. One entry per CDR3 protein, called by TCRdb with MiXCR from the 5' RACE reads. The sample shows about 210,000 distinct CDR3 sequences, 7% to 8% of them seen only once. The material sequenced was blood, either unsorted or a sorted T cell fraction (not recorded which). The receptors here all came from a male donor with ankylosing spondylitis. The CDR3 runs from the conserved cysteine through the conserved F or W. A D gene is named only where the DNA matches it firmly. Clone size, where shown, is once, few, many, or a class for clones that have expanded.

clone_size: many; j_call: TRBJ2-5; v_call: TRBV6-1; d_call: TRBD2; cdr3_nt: TGTGCCAGCAGGCAATATACGACTAGCGAAGAGACCCAGTACTTC; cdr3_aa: CASRQYTTSEETQYF
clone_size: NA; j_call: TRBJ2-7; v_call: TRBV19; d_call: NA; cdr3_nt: TGTGCCAGTAGTATTCGGACAGGCCGGGGGTACGAGCAGTACTTC; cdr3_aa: CASSIRTGRGYEQYF
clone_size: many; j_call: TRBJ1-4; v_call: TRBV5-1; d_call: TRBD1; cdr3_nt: TGCGCCAGCAGCCGCAGGGGGACTAATGAAAAACTGTTTTTT; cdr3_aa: CASSRRGTNEKLFF
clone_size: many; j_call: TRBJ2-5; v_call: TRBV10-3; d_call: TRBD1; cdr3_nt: TGTGCCATCACCCCAACCCCGACAGGGGGCATCGGGGAGACCCAGTACTTC; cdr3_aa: CAITPTPTGGIGETQYF
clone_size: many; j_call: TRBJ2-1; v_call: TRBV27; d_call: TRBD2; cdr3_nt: TGTGCCAGCAGTTTAGGTAGCGGGGGGGCCGGGCAGTTCTTC; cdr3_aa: CASSLGSGGAGQFF
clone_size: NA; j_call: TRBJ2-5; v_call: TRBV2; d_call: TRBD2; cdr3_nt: TGTGCCAGCATCGGGACTAGCGGGGAAGAGACCCAGTACTTC; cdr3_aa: CASIGTSGEETQYF
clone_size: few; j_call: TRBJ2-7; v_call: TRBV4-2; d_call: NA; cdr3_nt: TGTGCCAGCAGCCAAGAACAGGGACCCTACGAGCAGTACTTC; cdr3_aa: CASSQEQGPYEQYF
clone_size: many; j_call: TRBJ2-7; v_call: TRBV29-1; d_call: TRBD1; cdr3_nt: TGCAGCGTCGACGGACAGGGGGCGGCCGAGCAGTACTTC; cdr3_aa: CSVDGQGAAEQYF
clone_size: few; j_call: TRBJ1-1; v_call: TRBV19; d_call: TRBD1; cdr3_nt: TGTGCCAGTATCCGGGACAGGGGACGGAACACTGAAGCTTTCTTT; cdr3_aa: CASIRDRGRNTEAFF
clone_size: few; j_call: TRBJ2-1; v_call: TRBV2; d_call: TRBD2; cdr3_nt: TGTGCCAGCAGTGAAGCGCTTCGGGCTAGCGGCTACAATGAGCAGTTCTTC; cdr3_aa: CASSEALRASGYNEQFF
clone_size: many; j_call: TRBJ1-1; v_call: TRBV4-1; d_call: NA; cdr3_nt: TGCGCCAGCAGCCAAACCCCGGGACGGCTAGAAGCTTTCTTT; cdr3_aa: CASSQTPGRLEAFF
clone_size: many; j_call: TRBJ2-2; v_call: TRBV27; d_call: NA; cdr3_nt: TGTGCCAGCAGTTTAGGGACGTTCGGGGTCGGGGAGCTGTTTTTT; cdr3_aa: CASSLGTFGVGELFF
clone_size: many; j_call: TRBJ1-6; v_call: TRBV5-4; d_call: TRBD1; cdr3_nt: TGTGCCAGCAGCTTGGAGGGACAGGGAGTAACCCCCGAGGGGGATTCACCCCTCCACTTT; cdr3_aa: CASSLEGQGVTPEGDSPLHF
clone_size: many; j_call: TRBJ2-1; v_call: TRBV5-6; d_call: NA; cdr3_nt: TGTGCCAGCAGTCGACTAGGAGGGTGGAATGAGCAGTTCTTC; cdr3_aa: CASSRLGGWNEQFF
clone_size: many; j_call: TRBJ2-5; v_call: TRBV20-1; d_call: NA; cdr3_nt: TGTAAACCGGAAGATTCGTTCGGGACCCAGTACTTC; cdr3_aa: CKPEDSFGTQYF
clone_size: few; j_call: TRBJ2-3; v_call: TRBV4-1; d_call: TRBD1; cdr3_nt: TGCGCCAGCAGCCTAACGACAGGGGCCAGCATAGATACGCAGTATTTT; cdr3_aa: CASSLTTGASIDTQYF
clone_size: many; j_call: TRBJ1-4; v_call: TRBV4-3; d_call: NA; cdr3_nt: TGCGCCAGCAGCCAAGTTGAGGAAGGGGTTTCGAGGAAACTGTTTTTT; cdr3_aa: CASSQVEEGVSRKLFF
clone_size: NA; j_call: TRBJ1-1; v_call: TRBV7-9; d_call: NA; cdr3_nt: TGTGCCAGCAGCCAGGGCGGGGCCGGGGACACTGAAGCTTTCTTT; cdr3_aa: CASSQGGAGDTEAFF
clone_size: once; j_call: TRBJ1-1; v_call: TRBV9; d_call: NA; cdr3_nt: TGTGCCAGCAGCGTAGGGAGAAGGAACACTGAAGCTTTCTTT; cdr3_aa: CASSVGRRNTEAFF
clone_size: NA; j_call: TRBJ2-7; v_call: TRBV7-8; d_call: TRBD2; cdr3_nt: TGTGCCAGCAACGGGAGCGGGGACGAGCAGTACTTC; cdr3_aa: CASNGSGDEQYF
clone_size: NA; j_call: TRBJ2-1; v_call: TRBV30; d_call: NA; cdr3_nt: TGTGCCTGGAGTGTACGTCTGTGGACAGTCTCCTACAATGAGCAGTTCTTC; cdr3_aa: CAWSVRLWTVSYNEQFF
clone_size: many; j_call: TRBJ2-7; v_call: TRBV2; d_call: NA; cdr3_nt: TGTGCCAGCAGCGACCGTCCCCTGGAGCAGTACTTC; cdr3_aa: CASSDRPLEQYF
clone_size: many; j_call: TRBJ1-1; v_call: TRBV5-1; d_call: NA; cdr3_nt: TGCGCCAGCAGATCAGGGGTGAACACTGAAGCTTTCTTT; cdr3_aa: CASRSGVNTEAFF
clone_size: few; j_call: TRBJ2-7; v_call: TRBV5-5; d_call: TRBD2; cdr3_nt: TGTGCCAGCAGCTCGAGGACTAGCGCCTACGAGCAGTACTTC; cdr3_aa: CASSSRTSAYEQYF
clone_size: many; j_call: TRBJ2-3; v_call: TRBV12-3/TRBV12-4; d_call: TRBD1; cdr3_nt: TGTGCCAGCAGTCTCGACAGGGGGAGTCCAGATACGCAGTATTTT; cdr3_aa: CASSLDRGSPDTQYF
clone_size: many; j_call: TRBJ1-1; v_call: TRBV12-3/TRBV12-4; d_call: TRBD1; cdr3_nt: TGTGCCAGCAGTTGGACAGGGAGGACTGAAGCTTTCTTT; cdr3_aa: CASSWTGRTEAFF
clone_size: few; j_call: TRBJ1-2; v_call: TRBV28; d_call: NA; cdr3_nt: TGTGCCAGCAGTTTCCCCCTGACAGAACACTATGGCTACACCTTC; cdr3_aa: CASSFPLTEHYGYTF
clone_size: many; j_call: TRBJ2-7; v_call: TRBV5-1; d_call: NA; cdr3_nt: TGCGCCAGCAGCTGGGCTTCCCCCTACGAGCAGTACTTC; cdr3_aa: CASSWASPYEQYF
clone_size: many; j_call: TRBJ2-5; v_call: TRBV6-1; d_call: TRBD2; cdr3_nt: TGTGCCAGCAGCCCCGAGGGACTAGATTTAAACCGAGAGACCCAGTACTTC; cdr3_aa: CASSPEGLDLNRETQYF
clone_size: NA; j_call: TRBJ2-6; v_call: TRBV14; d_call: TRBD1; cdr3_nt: TGTGCCAGCAGCCTCGGACAGGTTTTCTCTGGGGCCAACGTCCTGACTTTC; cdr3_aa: CASSLGQVFSGANVLTF
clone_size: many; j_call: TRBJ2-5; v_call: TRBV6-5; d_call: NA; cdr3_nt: TGTGCCAGCAGTTACTCGCCCGGAAACCAAGAGACCCAGTACTTC; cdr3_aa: CASSYSPGNQETQYF
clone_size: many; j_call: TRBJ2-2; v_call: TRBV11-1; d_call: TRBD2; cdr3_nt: TGTGCCAGCAGCCGACTAGCGGGGGCTGTCGGGGAGCTGTTTTTT; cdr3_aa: CASSRLAGAVGELFF
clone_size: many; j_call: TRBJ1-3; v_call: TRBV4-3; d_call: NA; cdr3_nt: TGCGCCAGCAGTAGGACCAGGGGAAACACCATATATTTT; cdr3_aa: CASSRTRGNTIYF
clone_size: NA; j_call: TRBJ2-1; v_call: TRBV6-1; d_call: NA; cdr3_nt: TGTGCCAGCAGTGGGAGTCGTTTAGTGTGTGAGCAGTTCTTC; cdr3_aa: CASSGSRLVCEQFF
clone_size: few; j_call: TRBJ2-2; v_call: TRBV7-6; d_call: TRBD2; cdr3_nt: TGTGCCAGCAGCTTAGCTAGCGGGGATCCAACGAACACCGGGGAGCTGTTTTTT; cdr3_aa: CASSLASGDPTNTGELFF
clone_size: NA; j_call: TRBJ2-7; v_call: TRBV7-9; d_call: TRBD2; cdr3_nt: TGTGCCGCCGCGTCTAGCGGCAACTACGAGCAGTACTTC; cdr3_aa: CAAASSGNYEQYF
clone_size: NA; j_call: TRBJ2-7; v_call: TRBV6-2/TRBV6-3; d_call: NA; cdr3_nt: TGTGCCAGCAGTTACAGTCGACTGGGCGAGCAGTACTTC; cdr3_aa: CASSYSRLGEQYF
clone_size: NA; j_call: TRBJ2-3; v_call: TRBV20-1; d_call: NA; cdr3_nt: TGCAGTGCTAGAGATATGGACACAAACACAGATACGCAGTATTTT; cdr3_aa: CSARDMDTNTDTQYF
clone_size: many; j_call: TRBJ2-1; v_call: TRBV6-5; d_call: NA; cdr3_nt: TGTGGAGCGGGTCAGGGAGTAGAAGAGCAGTTCTTC; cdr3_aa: CGAGQGVEEQFF
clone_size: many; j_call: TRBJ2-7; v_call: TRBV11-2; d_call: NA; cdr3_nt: TGTGCCACCAGGGGATTTGGGTCCTACGAGCAGTACTTC; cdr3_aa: CATRGFGSYEQYF
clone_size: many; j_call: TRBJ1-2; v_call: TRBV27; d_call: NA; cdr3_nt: TGTGCCAGCAGTTTTAGCCAGGGCGGACCCTATGGCTACACCTTC; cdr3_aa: CASSFSQGGPYGYTF
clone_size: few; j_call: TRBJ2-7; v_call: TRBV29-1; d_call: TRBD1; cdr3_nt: TGCAGCGTTGATTCGGAGGGGACAGGGTCCTACGAGCAGTACTTC; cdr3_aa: CSVDSEGTGSYEQYF
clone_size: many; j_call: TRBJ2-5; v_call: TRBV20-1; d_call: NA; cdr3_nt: TGCAGTGCTAGAGGTCAGGACAGCCAAGAGACCCAGTACTTC; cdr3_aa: CSARGQDSQETQYF
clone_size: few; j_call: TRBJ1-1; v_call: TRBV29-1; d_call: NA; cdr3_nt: TGCAGCGTTGTCTCAGGGGAGAACACTGAAGCTTTCTTT; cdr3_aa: CSVVSGENTEAFF
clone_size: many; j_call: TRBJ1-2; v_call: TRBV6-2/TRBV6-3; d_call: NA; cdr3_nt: TGTGCCAGCAGTTACTCCCTCCGAGGACCCCCGAATGGCTACACCTTC; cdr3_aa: CASSYSLRGPPNGYTF
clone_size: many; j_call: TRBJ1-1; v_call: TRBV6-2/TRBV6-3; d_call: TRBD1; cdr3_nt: TGTGCCAGCAGTTTCCTCTCCGGACAGGGGATCACTGAAGCTTTCTTT; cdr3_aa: CASSFLSGQGITEAFF
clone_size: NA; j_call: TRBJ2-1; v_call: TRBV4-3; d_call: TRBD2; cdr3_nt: TGCGCCAGCAGCCAAGACACTAATGGGGGGGAGGACAATGAGCAGTTCTTC; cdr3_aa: CASSQDTNGGEDNEQFF
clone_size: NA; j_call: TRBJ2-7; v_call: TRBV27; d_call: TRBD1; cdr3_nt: TGTGCCAGCAGTTTAAGGGACAGGGGCTCCTACGAGCAGTACTTC; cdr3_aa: CASSLRDRGSYEQYF
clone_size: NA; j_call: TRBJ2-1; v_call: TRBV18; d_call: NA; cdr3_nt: TGTGCCAGCTCGAGTGGGACGGTCTCCAACAATGAGCAGTTCTTC; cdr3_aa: CASSSGTVSNNEQFF
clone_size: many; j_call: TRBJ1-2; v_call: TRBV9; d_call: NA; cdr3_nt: TGTGCCAGCAGCGTAGACCCCGGGGGTCGGGACTATGGCTACACCTTC; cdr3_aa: CASSVDPGGRDYGYTF
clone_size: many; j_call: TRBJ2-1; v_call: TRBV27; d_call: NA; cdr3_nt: TGTGCCAGCAGTCCGGACTTCTACAATGAGCAGTTCTTC; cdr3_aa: CASSPDFYNEQFF
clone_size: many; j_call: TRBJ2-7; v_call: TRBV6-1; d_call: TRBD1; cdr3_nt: TGTGCCAGCAGTCCAGGGACAGCCCCCTACGAGCAGTACTTC; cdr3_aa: CASSPGTAPYEQYF
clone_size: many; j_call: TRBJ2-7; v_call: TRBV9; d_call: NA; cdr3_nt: TGTGCCAGCAGTGCAAGGGATACGCGGGGATACGAGCAGTACTTC; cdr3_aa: CASSARDTRGYEQYF
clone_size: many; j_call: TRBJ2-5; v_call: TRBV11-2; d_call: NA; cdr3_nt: TGTGCCAGCAGCTTCTTACCTGGGGGCCAAGAGACCCAGTACTTC; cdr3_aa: CASSFLPGGQETQYF